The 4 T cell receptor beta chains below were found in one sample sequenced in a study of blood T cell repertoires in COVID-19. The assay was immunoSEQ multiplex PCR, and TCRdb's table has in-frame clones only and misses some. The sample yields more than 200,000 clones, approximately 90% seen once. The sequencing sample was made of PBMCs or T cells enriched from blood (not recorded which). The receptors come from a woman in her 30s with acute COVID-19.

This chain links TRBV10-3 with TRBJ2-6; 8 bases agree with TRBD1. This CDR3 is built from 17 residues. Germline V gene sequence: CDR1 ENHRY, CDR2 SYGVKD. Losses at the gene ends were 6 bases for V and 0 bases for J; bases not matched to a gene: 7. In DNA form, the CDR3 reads TGTGCCATCAGGACCGGACAGGGTTTCTCTGGGGCCAACGTCCTGACTTTC. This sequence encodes CAIRTGQGFSGANVLTF.

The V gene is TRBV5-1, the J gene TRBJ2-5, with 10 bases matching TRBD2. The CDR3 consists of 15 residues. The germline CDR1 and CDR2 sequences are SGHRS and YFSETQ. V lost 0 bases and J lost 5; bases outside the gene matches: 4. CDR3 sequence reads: CASSLEASGGETQYF. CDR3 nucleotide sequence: TGCGCCAGCAGCTTGGAGGCTAGCGGGGGTGAGACCCAGTACTTC.

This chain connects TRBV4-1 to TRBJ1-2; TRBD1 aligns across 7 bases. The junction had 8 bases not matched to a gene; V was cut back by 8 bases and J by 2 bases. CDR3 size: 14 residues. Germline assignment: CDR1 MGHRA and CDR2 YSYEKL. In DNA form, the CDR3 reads TGCGCCAGCGGAACCGGGACAGAAAACTATGGCTACACCTTC. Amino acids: CASGTGTENYGYTF.

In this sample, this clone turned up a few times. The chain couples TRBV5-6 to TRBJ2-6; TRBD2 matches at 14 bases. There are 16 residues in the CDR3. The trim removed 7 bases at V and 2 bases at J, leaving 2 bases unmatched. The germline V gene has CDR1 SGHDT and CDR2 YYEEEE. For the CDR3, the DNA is TGTGCCAGCCGGACTAGCGGGAGGACTGGGGCCAACGTCCTGACTTTC. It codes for CASRTSGRTGANVLTF.